This paragraph reports one TCR beta chain. There are a few counts of this clonotype. Its specific antigen is unknown. Qualities for individual bases were not recorded, and no much larger clone is one base off. Libraries came from RT-PCR. Sequencing took place on an Illumina HiSeq 2500. TCRdb cleaned the public reads at Q25 with fastp, built clones with MiXCR and kept in-frame beta chains. All rows with the same CDR3 protein become a single entry with the most common DNA and genes. Counted in this sample were about 650,000 distinct CDR3 sequences; 12% to 15% of them appeared once. Less than 8.5% of the sample comes from the top ten. V and J lose 5 bases and 4 bases, and a span of 19 bases separates them. The germline V gene yields SGHTA for CDR1 and FQGNSA for CDR2. From cysteine to phenylalanine, the CDR3 is 16 amino acids long. Solely the CDR3 DNA is kept, with 48 bases framed from the first base. These data come from a study of response to subunit inactivated influenza vaccine (dated 2018 in TCRdb). General notes on the study: Deep quantitative profiling of the T cell receptor repertoire was used in the study to follow responses to a trivalent subunit inactivated influenza vaccine. The investigation overall reported the following: It was suggested by the authors that each seasonal influenza vaccination may recruit only a limited number of new T cells.

The clonotype originates from a man aged 45-65 years who received an inactivated influenza vaccine. Donor details come from another sample of the same person, matched by shared clones. The sequence links TRBV7-2 to TRBJ2-3, with the D segment possibly TRBD1 or TRBD2, each aligning over 6 bases. The sequenced sample was PBMCs from blood, obtained roughly 15 days before vaccination. The CDR3 region has the sequence CASSLEGVGGADTQYF. The DNA sequence is as follows: TGTGCCAGCAGCCTGGAGGGGGTGGGAGGCGCAGATACGCAGTATTTT.